This TCR beta chain was found in a study of neurological immune-mediated disorders. The J segment lost 0 bases and the V segment lost 0 bases, leaving 2 bases of the junction unmatched. This CDR3 spans 16 amino acids. In germline, CDR1 is SGHRS, CDR2 YFSETQ. This clonotype showed up many times. TCRdb reprocessed the 5' RACE reads with MiXCR, giving one entry per CDR3 protein. The table has about 60,000 distinct CDR3 sequences, 4.2% seen once. This receptor was taken from a man between 50 and 59 years old with multiple sclerosis. Sequenced: PBMCs. The rearrangement links TRBV5-1 to TRBJ1-5; 8 bases map to TRBD1. The CDR3 reads CASSLGGTGSNQPQHF. In nucleotides, the CDR3 is TGCGCCAGCAGCTTGGGCGGGACAGGTAGCAATCAGCCCCAGCATTTT. The entire variable domain, with the rest obtained from reference TRBV5-1 and TRBJ1-5, is as follows: KAGVTQTPRYLIKTRGQQVTLSCSPISGHRSVSWYQQTPGQGLQFLFEYFSETQRNKGNFPGRFSGRQFSNSRSEMNVSTLELGDSALYLCASSLGGTGSNQPQHFGDGTRLSIL.